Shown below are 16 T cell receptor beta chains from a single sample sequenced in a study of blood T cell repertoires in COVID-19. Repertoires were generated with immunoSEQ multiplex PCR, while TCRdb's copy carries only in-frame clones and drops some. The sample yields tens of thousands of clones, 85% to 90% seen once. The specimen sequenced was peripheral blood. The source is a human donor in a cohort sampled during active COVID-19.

The CDR3 DNA sequence: TGTGCCAGCAGCCCCGGGACTAGCGGGACCTACAATGAGCAGTTCTTC. This codes for CASSPGTSGTYNEQFF. J is TRBJ2-1 and V is TRBV7-9; 13 positions agree with TRBD2. With 5 bases clipped from V and 2 bases from J, the junction kept 3 bases outside the gene matches. The germline gives CDR1 SEHNR, CDR2 FQNEAQ (reference sequence). This CDR3 has 16 amino acids.

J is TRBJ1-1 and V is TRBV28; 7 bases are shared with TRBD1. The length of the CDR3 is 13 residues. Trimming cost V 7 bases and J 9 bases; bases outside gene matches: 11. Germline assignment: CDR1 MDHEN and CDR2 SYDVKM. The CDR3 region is CASTRPGTVKAFF. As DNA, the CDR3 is TGTGCCAGCACCCGTCCCGGGACAGTTAAAGCTTTCTTT.

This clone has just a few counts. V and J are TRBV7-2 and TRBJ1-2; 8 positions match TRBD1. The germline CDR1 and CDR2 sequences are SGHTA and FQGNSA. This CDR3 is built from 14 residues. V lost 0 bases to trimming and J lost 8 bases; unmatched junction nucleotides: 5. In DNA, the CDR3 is TGTGCCAGCAGCTTAGCTCAGGGGGCTGGCGGCTACACCTTC. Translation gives CASSLAQGAGGYTF.

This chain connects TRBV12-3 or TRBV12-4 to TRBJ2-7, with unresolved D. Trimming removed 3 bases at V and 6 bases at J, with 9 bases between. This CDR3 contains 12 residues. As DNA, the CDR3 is TGTGCCAGCAGTTTTCCCAGAGGCGAGCAGTACTTC. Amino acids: CASSFPRGEQYF.

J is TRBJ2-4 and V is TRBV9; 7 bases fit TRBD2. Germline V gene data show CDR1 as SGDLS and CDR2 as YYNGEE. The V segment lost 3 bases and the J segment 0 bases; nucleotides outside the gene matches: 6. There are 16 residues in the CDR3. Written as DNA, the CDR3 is TGTGCCAGCAGCGCCGGGGAGGGGACAGCCAAAAACATTCAGTACTTC. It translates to CASSAGEGTAKNIQYF. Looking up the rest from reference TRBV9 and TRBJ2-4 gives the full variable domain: DSGVTQTPKHLITATGQRVTLRCSPRSGDLSVYWYQQSLDQGLQFLIQYYNGEERAKGNILERFSAQQFPDLHSELNLSSLELGDSALYFCASSAGEGTAKNIQYFGAGTRLSVL.

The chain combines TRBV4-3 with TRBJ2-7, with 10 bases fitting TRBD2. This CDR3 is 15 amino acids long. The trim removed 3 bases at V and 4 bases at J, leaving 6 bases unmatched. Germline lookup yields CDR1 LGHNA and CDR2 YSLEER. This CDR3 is CASSHIAGGRYEQYF. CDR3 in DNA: TGCGCCAGCAGCCACATAGCGGGGGGCCGATACGAGCAGTACTTC.

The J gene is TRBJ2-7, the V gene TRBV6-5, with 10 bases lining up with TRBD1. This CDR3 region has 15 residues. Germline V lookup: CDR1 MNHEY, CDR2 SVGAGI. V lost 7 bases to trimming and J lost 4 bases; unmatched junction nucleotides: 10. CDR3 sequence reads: CASTLGDRGPYEQYF. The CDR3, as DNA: TGTGCCAGCACCCTGGGGGACAGGGGACCGTACGAGCAGTACTTC.

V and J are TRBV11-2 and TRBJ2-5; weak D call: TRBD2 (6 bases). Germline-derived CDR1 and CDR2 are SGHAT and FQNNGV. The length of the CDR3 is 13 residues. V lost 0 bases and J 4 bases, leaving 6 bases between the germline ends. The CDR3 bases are TGTGCCAGCAGCTTAGAGGGGGGAGAGACCCAGTACTTC. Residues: CASSLEGGETQYF.

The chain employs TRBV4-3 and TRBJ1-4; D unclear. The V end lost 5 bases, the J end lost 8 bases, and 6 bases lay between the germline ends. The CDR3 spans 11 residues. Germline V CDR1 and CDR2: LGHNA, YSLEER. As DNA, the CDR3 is TGCGCCAGCAGCTACAAGGAAAAACTGTTTTTT. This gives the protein CASSYKEKLFF.

The CDR3 DNA sequence: TGTGCCAGCAGCTTTAGTACAGGGTCTTCCTACGAGCAGTACTTC. Residues: CASSFSTGSSYEQYF. The rearrangement uses TRBV5-4 and TRBJ2-7, with D possibly being TRBD1 (6 bases). Germline V gene data show CDR1 as SGHNT and CDR2 as YYREEE (reference sequence). V was shortened by 2 bases and J by 1 base, with 13 bases between the two germline ends. This CDR3 comprises 15 residues.

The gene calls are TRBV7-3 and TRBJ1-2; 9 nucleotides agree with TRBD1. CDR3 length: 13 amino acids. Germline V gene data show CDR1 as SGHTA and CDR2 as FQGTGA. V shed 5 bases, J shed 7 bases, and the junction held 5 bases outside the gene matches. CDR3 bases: TGTGCCAGCAGCCCCGGGACAGGGCGTGGCTACACCTTC. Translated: CASSPGTGRGYTF.

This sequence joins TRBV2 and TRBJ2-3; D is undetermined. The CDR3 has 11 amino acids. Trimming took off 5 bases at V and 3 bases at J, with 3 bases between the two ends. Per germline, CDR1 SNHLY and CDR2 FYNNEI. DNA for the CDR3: TGTGCCAGCAGTCAGACAGATACGCAGTATTTT. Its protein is CASSQTDTQYF.

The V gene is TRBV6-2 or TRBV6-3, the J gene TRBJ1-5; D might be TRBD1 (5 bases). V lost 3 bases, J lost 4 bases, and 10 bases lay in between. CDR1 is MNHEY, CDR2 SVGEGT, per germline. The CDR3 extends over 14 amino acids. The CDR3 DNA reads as TGTGCCAGCAGTTATGGGGGGGGGAATCAGCCCCAGCATTTT. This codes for CASSYGGGNQPQHF.

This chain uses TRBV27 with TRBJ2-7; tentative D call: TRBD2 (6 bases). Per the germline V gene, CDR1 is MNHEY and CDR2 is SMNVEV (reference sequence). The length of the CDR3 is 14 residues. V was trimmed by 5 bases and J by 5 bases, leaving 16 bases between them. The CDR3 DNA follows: TGTGCCAGCAGTCCCCAATGGAGGGGCGACGAGCAGTACTTC. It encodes CASSPQWRGDEQYF.

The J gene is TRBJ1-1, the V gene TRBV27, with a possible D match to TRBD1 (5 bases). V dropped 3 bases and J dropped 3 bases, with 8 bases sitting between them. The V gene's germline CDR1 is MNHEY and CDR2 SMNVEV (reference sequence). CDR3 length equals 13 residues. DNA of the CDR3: TGTGCCAGCAGTTTCAGGGTGTACACTGAAGCTTTCTTT. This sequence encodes CASSFRVYTEAFF.

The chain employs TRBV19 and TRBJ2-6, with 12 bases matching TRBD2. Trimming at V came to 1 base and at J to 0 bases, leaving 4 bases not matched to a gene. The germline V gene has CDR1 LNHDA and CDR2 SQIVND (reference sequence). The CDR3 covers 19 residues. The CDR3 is CASSIALAGGPSGANVLTF. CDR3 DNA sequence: TGTGCCAGTAGTATAGCCCTAGCGGGAGGGCCCTCTGGGGCCAACGTCCTGACTTTC.